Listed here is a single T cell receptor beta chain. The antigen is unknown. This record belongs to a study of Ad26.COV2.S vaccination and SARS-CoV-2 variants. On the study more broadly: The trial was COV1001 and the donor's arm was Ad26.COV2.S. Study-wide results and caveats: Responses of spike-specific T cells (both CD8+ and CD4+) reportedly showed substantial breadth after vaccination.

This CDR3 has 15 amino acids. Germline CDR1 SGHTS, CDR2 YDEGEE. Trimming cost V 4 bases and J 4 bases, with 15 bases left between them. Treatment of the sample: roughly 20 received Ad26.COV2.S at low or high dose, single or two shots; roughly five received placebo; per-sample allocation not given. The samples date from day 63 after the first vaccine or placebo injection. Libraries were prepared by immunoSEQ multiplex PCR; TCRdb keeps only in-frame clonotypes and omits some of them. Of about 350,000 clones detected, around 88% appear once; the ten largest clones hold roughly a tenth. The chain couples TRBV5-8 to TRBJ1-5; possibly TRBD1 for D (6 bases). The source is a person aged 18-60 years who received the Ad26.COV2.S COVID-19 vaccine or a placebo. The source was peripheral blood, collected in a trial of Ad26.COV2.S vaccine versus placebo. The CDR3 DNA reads TGTGCCAGCAGCCGCCTGGGGGCTGAGAATCAGCCCCAGCATTTT. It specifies CASSRLGAENQPQHF.